The entry below gives a single T cell receptor (beta chain) sequence along with its context. Per the authors' pipeline: Researchers report that nucleated cell counts were estimated from reference gene primer amplification. Using immunoSEQ multiplex PCR, the repertoire was profiled, and TCRdb retains in-frame clones only, with some absent. V and J calls and clone size are those listed in that table; D and trimming were worked out from the DNA. The sample has roughly 25,000 clones; over 75% are singletons. This entry belongs to a study of blood T cell repertoires in COVID-19. The overall study: T cells, B-cell-depleted T cells, or PBMCs provided the cDNA or gDNA that served as material.

This CDR3 has 14 amino acids. CDR1 MNHEY and CDR2 SMNVEV come from the germline V gene (reference sequence). V lost 6 bases and J lost 6; bases outside the gene matches: 10. The clonotype originates from a woman older than 75 with acute or convalescent COVID-19. The V and J genes are TRBV27 and TRBJ1-2; TRBD1 aligns across 7 bases. Sequencing was done on a sample of peripheral blood. CDR3 DNA sequence: TGTGCCAGCAGGAGGCACGACAGGGAGAATGGCTACACCTTC. This encodes CASRRHDRENGYTF.